The rows below give T cell receptor beta chains drawn from one sample of a study of read filtering for tumor transcriptome and immune sequencing. In TCRdb, the reads were re-called with MiXCR into one record per CDR3 protein. The sample has around 5,200 distinct CDR3 sequences, roughly 20% seen once. The sample consisted of a population of CD138-negative cells sorted from bone marrow. These TCRs come from a donor at least 40 years old with multiple myeloma. The CDR3 runs from the conserved cysteine through the conserved F or W. Fields, in order: CDR3 length, V gene, J gene, CDR3 protein.

cdr3_length: 13; v_call: TRBV27; j_call: TRBJ2-1; cdr3_aa: CASSLSSYNEQFF
cdr3_length: 14; v_call: TRBV30; j_call: TRBJ1-1; cdr3_aa: CAWSLGRWGPEAFF
cdr3_length: 15; v_call: TRBV6-2/TRBV6-3; j_call: TRBJ2-1; cdr3_aa: CASSSGREDYNEQFF
cdr3_length: 10; v_call: TRBV2; j_call: TRBJ2-1; cdr3_aa: CASGRNEQFF
cdr3_length: 16; v_call: TRBV4-2; j_call: TRBJ1-1; cdr3_aa: CASSPIGGFSNTEAFF
cdr3_length: 18; v_call: TRBV7-2; j_call: TRBJ2-1; cdr3_aa: CASSLDPSGRAGYNEQFF
cdr3_length: 14; v_call: TRBV19; j_call: TRBJ2-2; cdr3_aa: CASDRPPNTGELFF
cdr3_length: 13; v_call: TRBV7-9; j_call: TRBJ2-1; cdr3_aa: CASSLVGSNEQFF
cdr3_length: 15; v_call: TRBV3-1; j_call: TRBJ2-7; cdr3_aa: CASRPAGQGSYEQYF
cdr3_length: 13; v_call: TRBV5-4; j_call: TRBJ2-7; cdr3_aa: CASSLLGRGEQYF
cdr3_length: 15; v_call: TRBV21-1; j_call: TRBJ1-1; cdr3_aa: CASSKGGFRNTEAFF
cdr3_length: 15; v_call: TRBV7-6; j_call: TRBJ2-1; cdr3_aa: CASSLTDPSYNEQFF
cdr3_length: 15; v_call: TRBV9; j_call: TRBJ2-3; cdr3_aa: CASSVGGAGGDTQYF
cdr3_length: 17; v_call: TRBV27; j_call: TRBJ2-1; cdr3_aa: CASSLRWEAGRYNEQFF
cdr3_length: 15; v_call: TRBV5-6; j_call: TRBJ1-5; cdr3_aa: CASSWGQGGNQTQHF
cdr3_length: 15; v_call: TRBV20-1; j_call: TRBJ2-3; cdr3_aa: CSTTGLAGAPDTQYF